Included here is one T cell receptor (beta chain) sequence, with context. The sample originates from a study of blood T cells in healthy people across ages. Combining a sample-barcoded 5' primer with a J-beta primer mix, a second PCR ran for roughly 7 to 12 cycles. Per sample, CDR3-containing paired-end reads numbered at least 3 million. A single record per CDR3 protein comes from TCRdb applying MiXCR to the 5' RACE reads. The sample has 1.8 million or so distinct CDR3 sequences, around 42% seen once. Trimming took off 3 bases at V and 6 bases at J, with 11 bases between the two ends. This CDR3 is built from 13 residues.

This sequence originates from a human donor in good health. The rearrangement joins TRBV12-3 or TRBV12-4 to TRBJ1-2; D call uncertain. The sequencing sample was made of blood. The CDR3 nucleotides read TGTGCCAGCAGTTTCATGGAAGGGAATGGCTACACCTTC. Its translation is CASSFMEGNGYTF.